The 30 T cell receptor beta chains listed next were all sequenced from one sample in a study of T-cell reconstitution after alpha-beta-depleted transplantation in children. It was with unique molecular identifiers that the TCRbeta library was prepared. A single record per CDR3 protein comes from TCRdb applying MiXCR to the PCR reads. This repertoire shows fewer than 250,000 distinct CDR3 sequences, approximately 8.9% found once; its top ten account for roughly 6%. The sample here was PBMCs, mostly from graft donor cells, taken 180 days after TCRalphabeta/CD19-depleted stem cell transplant. The receptors were gathered from a male patient aged 10 to 17 who had a stem cell transplant for acute lymphoblastic leukemia, so the T cells may come from the graft donor.

This clonotype was detected ten times or more. The CDR3 sequence is CASKTPRQGRVTDTQYF. The CDR3 DNA follows: TGCGCCAGCAAAACCCCACGACAGGGGAGGGTCACAGATACGCAGTATTTT. This chain connects TRBV5-1 to TRBJ2-3, with a possible D match to TRBD1 (8 bases). CDR3 length equals 17 residues. Trimming stripped 6 bases from V and 2 bases from J, with 22 bases between. Per the germline V gene, CDR1 is SGHRS and CDR2 is YFSETQ.

CDR3 sequence reads: CASRPASGSPYNEQFF. In DNA, the CDR3 is TGTGCCAGCAGGCCCGCAAGCGGGAGCCCCTACAATGAGCAGTTCTTC. The chain recombines TRBV6-1 with TRBJ2-1; 8 nucleotides line up with TRBD2. The V segment lost 6 bases and the J segment 2 bases; nucleotides outside the gene matches: 9. Germline CDR1 and CDR2: MNHNS and SASEGT. The CDR3 loop spans 16 amino acids.

Turning to this clonotype: This may arise from a read error, as a much more abundant clone is one base away. The V and J genes are TRBV3-1 and TRBJ2-7; the D gene is possibly TRBD1 (6 bases). Germline values: CDR1 LGHDT, CDR2 YNNKEL (reference sequence). The CDR3 has 11 amino acids. The CDR3 DNA reads TGTACCAGCAGCGGACAGTGGGAGCAGTACTTC. Protein product: CTSSGQWEQYF.

This clonotype occurred many times. The chain has TRBV7-9 and TRBJ2-2, with D perhaps matching TRBD1 (7 bases). This CDR3 region has 16 residues. Germline values: CDR1 SEHNR, CDR2 FQNEAQ (reference sequence). With 2 bases removed from V and 3 bases from J, the gap between germline ends came to 13 bases. The CDR3 region has the DNA TGTGCCAGCAGCTTACCTACAGGGGAGGACACCGGGGAGCTGTTTTTT. Translated, it gives CASSLPTGEDTGELFF.

The sample holds many counts of this clonotype. V and J are TRBV20-1 and TRBJ2-3, with 9 bases identical to TRBD2. The CDR3 runs 14 residues. Germline CDR1 and CDR2: DFQATT and SNEGSKA (reference sequence). Trimming took 3 bases from V and 2 from J; bases not matched to a gene: 3. The CDR3 DNA reads as TGCAGTGCTAGTCCTAGCGGGATCACAGATACGCAGTATTTT. Translation: CSASPSGITDTQYF.

This clonotype was recorded many times. CDR3 loop: CASSFSVGPRYEQYF. CDR3 bases: TGTGCCAGCAGCTTTTCTGTGGGACCCCGCTACGAGCAGTACTTC. The chain carries TRBV7-3 and TRBJ2-7; the D gene could be TRBD1 or TRBD2 (5 bases each). Between the trimmed V and J ends, which lost 3 bases and 3 bases, there was a span of 15 bases. CDR3 length equals 15 residues. Germline V gene lookup returns CDR1 SGHTA and CDR2 FQGTGA.

This clonotype was seen ten or more times. The V gene is TRBV18, the J gene TRBJ2-2; TRBD1 agrees at 7 bases. CDR1 is KGHSH, CDR2 LQKENI, per germline. After removal of 1 base from V and 0 bases from J, the junction contained 5 bases not matched to a gene. This CDR3 has 17 amino acids. The CDR3 DNA is TGTGCCAGCTCACCACGTGGACAGGCCTCGAACACCGGGGAGCTGTTTTTT. This sequence encodes CASSPRGQASNTGELFF.

The V call is TRBV10-2, the J call TRBJ2-6; D uncertain. The CDR3 has 16 residues. The ends were cut back, 7 bases at V and 0 bases at J, with 13 bases in the middle. The germline gives CDR1 WSHSY, CDR2 SAAADI. The CDR3 region has the DNA TGCGCCAGCAAGGAACGGGCGTCCTCTGGGGCCAACGTCCTGACTTTC. Its protein product is CASKERASSGANVLTF.

This clonotype occurred many times. This chain joins TRBV6-5 and TRBJ2-7; 9 positions agree with TRBD1. The CDR3 runs to 16 residues. The germline V gene has CDR1 MNHEY and CDR2 SVGAGI. Trimming removed 0 bases from V and 2 bases from J; junction bases left unmatched: 5. The CDR3 DNA sequence: TGTGCCAGCAGTTACTCACCGGGACAGGGTCCCTACGAGCAGTACTTC. This sequence encodes CASSYSPGQGPYEQYF.

This clonotype was seen at least ten times. The chain couples TRBV7-8 to TRBJ2-7, with D perhaps TRBD1 (6 bases). The ends were cut back, 4 bases at V and 0 bases at J, with 13 bases in the middle. Looked up from germline, CDR1 is SGHVS and CDR2 is FQNEAQ. The CDR3 is 15 residues long. CDR3 protein: CASSSPWDTSYEQYF. The DNA of the CDR3 is TGTGCCAGCAGCTCACCTTGGGACACCTCCTACGAGCAGTACTTC.

In this sample, this clonotype turned up many times. The chain couples TRBV29-1 to TRBJ1-2, with D possibly matching TRBD1 (6 bases). This CDR3 has 15 amino acids. Germline V gene data show CDR1 as SQVTM and CDR2 as ANQGSEA. The germline V and J ends were trimmed by 0 bases and 3 bases, with 14 bases remaining between them. CDR3 coding DNA: TGCAGCGTTGAAGAAGCCCGGGACACCCACTATGGCTACACCTTC. It yields the protein CSVEEARDTHYGYTF. Variable domain in full (rest from reference TRBV29-1 and TRBJ1-2): SAVISQKPSRDICQRGTSLTIQCQVDSQVTMMFWYRQQPGQSLTLIATANQGSEATYESGFVIDKFPISRPNLTFSTLTVSNMSPEDSSIYLCSVEEARDTHYGYTFGSGTRLTVV.

A word on this clonotype: Just one base apart from a much larger clone, this may be a read error. The CDR3 does not close with the conserved phenylalanine or tryptophan, likely indicating a read error. This chain joins TRBV7-2 and TRBJ2-5; D may be TRBD2 (5 bases). CDR3 length equals 14 residues. Trimming took 1 base from V and 4 from J, leaving 10 bases between them. CDR1 SGHTA and CDR2 FQGNSA come from the germline V gene. The CDR3 spells CASSLGAGLETQYL. In nucleotides, the CDR3 is TGTGCCAGCAGCTTAGGGGCAGGACTAGAGACCCAGTACTTG.

This clonotype has a count of ten or more. The J gene is TRBJ1-2, the V gene TRBV18; D not certain. The CDR3 spans 14 residues. Between the trimmed V and J ends, which lost 0 bases and 3 bases, there was a span of 8 bases. The germline V gene encodes CDR1 KGHSH and CDR2 LQKENI. CDR3 in amino acids: CASSPPGRYYGYTF. The CDR3 region has the DNA TGTGCCAGCTCACCACCGGGTCGATACTATGGCTACACCTTC.

This clonotype has a count of ten or more. This chain connects TRBV6-1 to TRBJ2-7; possibly TRBD1 for D (5 bases). The germline V gene has CDR1 MNHNS and CDR2 SASEGT. The CDR3 loop spans 17 amino acids. V was clipped by 5 bases and J by 3 bases, with 23 bases between them. CDR3 coding DNA: TGTGCCAGCAGTCCCCCTGCAGGACACCTGATGGGCTACGAGCAGTACTTC. Amino acids: CASSPPAGHLMGYEQYF.

This clonotype was counted many times. This chain uses TRBV28 with TRBJ1-3; a possible D gene is TRBD1 (6 bases). CDR1 is MDHEN, CDR2 SYDVKM, per germline. This CDR3 spans 14 amino acids. V lost 1 base and J lost 16, with 20 bases in between. CDR3 sequence reads: CASSLSMGGARMYF. In nucleotides, the CDR3 is TGTGCCAGCAGTTTATCTATGGGGGGGGCGCGGATGTATTTT.

In its sample, this clonotype was seen many times. CDR3 coding DNA: TGTGCCAGCCCCGGGACAGTGAACACTGAAGCTTTCTTT. The encoded protein is CASPGTVNTEAFF. The rearrangement joins TRBV2 to TRBJ1-1; 7 positions match TRBD1. The CDR3 runs to 13 residues. V dropped 8 bases and J dropped 0; count of bases not matched to a gene: 3. Germline V gives CDR1 SNHLY, CDR2 FYNNEI.

This clonotype has a count of ten or more. An end of the junction does not agree with germline; a read error may underlie this. This chain links TRBV7-3 with TRBJ1-1; D unclear. CDR1 SGHTA and CDR2 FQGTGA come from the germline V gene. This CDR3 region has 13 residues. The DNA for the CDR3 is TGTGCCAGCAGCTTTGCCGGCAACACCGAAGCTTTCTTT. Amino acid sequence: CASSFAGNTEAFF.

This clonotype has ten or more counts. The chain carries TRBV24-1 and TRBJ1-3; maybe TRBD1 (5 bases). Trimming took off 8 bases at V and 13 bases at J, with 20 bases between the two ends. The CDR3 sequence is 13 residues long. Germline lookup yields CDR1 KGHDR and CDR2 SFDVKD. The DNA for the CDR3 is TGTGCCACCACCCCTTCGACAAGGGGCCCTATATATTTT. Its translation is CATTPSTRGPIYF.

This clonotype was recorded at least ten times. The CDR3 coding sequence is TGTGCCAGCAGTCAAGCGGGAGGGAGGTACGAGCAGTACTTC. Its translation: CASSQAGGRYEQYF. This chain joins TRBV28 and TRBJ2-7; 10 bases align to TRBD2. The germline V gene has CDR1 MDHEN and CDR2 SYDVKM. The CDR3 runs to 14 residues. Trimming removed 5 bases from V and 4 bases from J; junction bases left unmatched: 5.

This clonotype was observed at least ten times. J is TRBJ2-7 and V is TRBV5-1; possibly TRBD1 for D (5 bases). The CDR3 consists of 14 residues. V lost 0 bases, J lost 2 bases, and 9 bases lay in between. Germline CDR1 and CDR2: SGHRS and YFSETQ. The CDR3 nucleotides are TGCGCCAGCAGCTTGGGGACACACCCCTACGAGCAGTACTTC. This gives the protein CASSLGTHPYEQYF.

This clonotype was recorded at least ten times. The chain employs TRBV9 and TRBJ2-5; D could derive from TRBD1 or TRBD2 (6 bases each). V lost 4 bases and J lost 2, with 18 bases in between. This CDR3 contains 16 residues. Germline V gene lookup returns CDR1 SGDLS and CDR2 YYNGEE. Written as DNA, the CDR3 is TGTGCCAGCAGCCCCTCCAAGGGGGGCACTCAAGAGACCCAGTACTTC. This encodes CASSPSKGGTQETQYF.

This clonotype has ten or more counts. The V call is TRBV7-9, the J call TRBJ2-2; the D is unclear. CDR1 is SEHNR and CDR2 is FQNEAQ in the germline V gene (reference sequence). CDR3 length equals 14 residues. The V gene lost 2 bases and the J gene lost 1 base, with 5 bases spanning the gap. In DNA form, the CDR3 reads TGTGCCAGCAGCTTATTGGGGAACACCGGGGAGCTGTTTTTT. Protein: CASSLLGNTGELFF.

This clonotype appeared many times. The chain carries TRBV28 and TRBJ1-1; maybe TRBD1 (5 bases). Germline CDR1 MDHEN, CDR2 SYDVKM. The CDR3 sequence is 14 residues long. With 3 bases removed from V and 0 bases from J, the gap between germline ends came to 8 bases. The CDR3 sequence is CASSFGAMNTEAFF. DNA for the CDR3: TGTGCCAGCAGTTTCGGGGCCATGAACACTGAAGCTTTCTTT.

This clonotype was seen at least ten times. The chain links TRBV18 to TRBJ2-3; TRBD1 is a possible D gene (5 bases). Trimming cost V 2 bases and J 1 base, with 7 bases left between them. Per the germline V gene, CDR1 is KGHSH and CDR2 is LQKENI. The CDR3 has 14 residues. CDR3 loop: CASSPIGGTDTQYF. CDR3 coding DNA: TGTGCCAGCTCACCAATAGGGGGCACAGATACGCAGTATTTT.

This clonotype appeared many times. This rearrangement joins TRBV5-5 to TRBJ2-7; D not resolved. The V end was cut by 3 bases, the J end by 0 bases, with 7 bases between. Germline V gene data show CDR1 as SGHKS and CDR2 as YYEKEE (reference sequence). The CDR3 runs to 13 residues. The CDR3 DNA follows: TGTGCCAGCAGCTCGGCCAGCTCCTACGAGCAGTACTTC. Amino acids: CASSSASSYEQYF.

Ten or more counts support this clonotype. This chain connects TRBV20-1 to TRBJ2-1, with D possibly being TRBD1 or TRBD2 (5 bases each). The CDR3 is 15 residues long. The germline gives CDR1 DFQATT, CDR2 SNEGSKA (reference sequence). V shed 0 bases and J shed 1 base, with 10 bases lying between them. This CDR3 reads CSARDDRGSYNEQFF. Here the CDR3 DNA reads TGCAGTGCTAGAGATGACAGAGGGTCCTACAATGAGCAGTTCTTC.

This clonotype occurred many times. This chain links TRBV6-5 with TRBJ1-6; weak D call: TRBD1 (6 bases). Trimming removed 6 bases at V and 7 bases at J, with 19 bases between. This CDR3 spans 16 amino acids. The germline CDR1 and CDR2 sequences are MNHEY and SVGAGI. The CDR3 loop reads CASSYRSRGGNSPLHF. CDR3 sequence (DNA): TGTGCCAGCAGCTACAGGAGCAGGGGAGGAAATTCACCCCTCCACTTT.

This clonotype was seen repeatedly, ten times or more. The chain employs TRBV7-6 and TRBJ2-5; maybe TRBD2 (6 bases). Trimming took off 5 bases at V and 1 base at J, with 8 bases between the two ends. The V gene's germline CDR1 is SGHVS and CDR2 FNYEAQ. This CDR3 region has 13 residues. The CDR3 nucleotides read TGTGCCAGCAGCCGGGACTTCCAAGAGACCCAGTACTTC. It codes for CASSRDFQETQYF.

There are many counts of this clonotype. This chain joins TRBV7-3 and TRBJ2-5; tentatively, D is TRBD2 (6 bases). Trimming took 1 base from V and 12 from J, leaving 15 bases between them. The CDR3 covers 13 residues. Germline CDR1 reads SGHTA; CDR2 reads FQGTGA. CDR3 protein: CASSLSGTPPKYF. In DNA form, the CDR3 reads TGTGCCAGCAGCTTAAGTGGGACTCCCCCAAAGTACTTC.

The table lists this clonotype with a few counts. The V and J genes are TRBV28 and TRBJ2-2; D may match TRBD1 or TRBD2 (7 bases each). Deletions cut 6 bases from V and 6 bases from J, with 20 bases between. The CDR3 runs 16 residues. The germline gives CDR1 MDHEN, CDR2 SYDVKM. The CDR3 loop is CASSSLLRGGPGELFF. DNA for the CDR3: TGTGCCAGCAGCTCACTCCTCAGGGGGGGGCCCGGGGAGCTGTTTTTT. Filled out from reference TRBV28 and TRBJ2-2, the complete variable domain reads DVKVTQSSRYLVKRTGEKVFLECVQDMDHENMFWYRQDPGLGLRLIYFSYDVKMKEKGDIPEGYSVSREKKERFSLILESASTNQTSMYLCASSSLLRGGPGELFFGEGSRLTVL.